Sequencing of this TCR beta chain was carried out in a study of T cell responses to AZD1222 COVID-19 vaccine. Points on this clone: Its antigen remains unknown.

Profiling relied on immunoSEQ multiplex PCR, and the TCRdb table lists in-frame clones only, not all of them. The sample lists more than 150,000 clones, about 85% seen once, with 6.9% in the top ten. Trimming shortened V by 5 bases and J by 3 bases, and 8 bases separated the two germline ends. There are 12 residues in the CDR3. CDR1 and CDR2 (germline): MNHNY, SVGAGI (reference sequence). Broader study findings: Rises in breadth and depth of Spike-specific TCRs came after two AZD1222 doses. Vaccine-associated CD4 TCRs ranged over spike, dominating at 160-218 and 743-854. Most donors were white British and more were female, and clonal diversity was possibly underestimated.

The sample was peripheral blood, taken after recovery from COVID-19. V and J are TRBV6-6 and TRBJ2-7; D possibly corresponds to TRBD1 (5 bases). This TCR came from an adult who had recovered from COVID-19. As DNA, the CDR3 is TGTGCCAGCAGTCAGGGTCGCTACGAGCAGTACTTC. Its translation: CASSQGRYEQYF.